Sequencing of this TCR beta chain was carried out in a study of blood T cell repertoires in COVID-19. For the study at large: The United States, Italy and Spain supplied acute and convalescent COVID-19 samples.

Germline-derived CDR1 and CDR2 are KGHSH and LQKENI. V was clipped by 5 bases and J by 3 bases, with 7 bases between them. The CDR3 loop spans 13 amino acids. Method: immunoSEQ multiplex PCR; TCRdb's copy keeps in-frame clones and lacks some. There are about 280,000 clones in the sample; 80% to 90% occur only once, and 11% lies in the top ten. The gene calls are TRBV18 and TRBJ2-2; D is unresolved. Specimen: peripheral blood. The sequence came from a woman between 65 and 79 years old with acute or convalescent COVID-19. CDR3 region: CASSTVDTGELFF. CDR3 DNA sequence: TGTGCCAGCTCAACGGTGGACACCGGGGAGCTGTTTTTT.